This T cell receptor beta chain appears in the sequencing data of a study of cytomegalovirus exposure and HLA in healthy donors. Study summary: Findings of an earlier analysis included over 95 million unique TCR beta sequences from roughly 180 million T cells. Under 90% of 300 to 450 genotyped donors fell in the Caucasian-associated ancestry cluster. Overall study findings and caveats: Across all donors, roughly uniform sequencing depth was an assumption of the presence/absence analyses. In terms of immune exposure information, only CMV serostatus was available.

This PCR relied on a set of 60 Vbeta primers and 13 Jbeta primers. TCRdb's table, derived via immunoSEQ multiplex PCR, lists solely in-frame clones and lacks some. The data contain roughly 55,000 clones, approximately 80% of them singletons. CDR3 size: 15 residues. Germline CDR1 SGHRS, CDR2 YFSETQ. The V gene lost 2 bases and the J gene lost 4 bases, with 15 bases spanning the gap. Regarding this clone: The antigen remains undetermined.

The sequence was obtained from a female donor in good health and CMV-seronegative. The genes are TRBV5-1 and TRBJ2-5; D remains unclear. Specimen: PBMCs. Here the CDR3 DNA reads TGCGCCAGCAGCTTCAATAGAGCGTTGGGAGAGACCCAGTACTTC. Protein product: CASSFNRALGETQYF.